This TCR beta chain is from a study of blood T cell repertoires in COVID-19. As for the study in general: Both acute and convalescent COVID-19 samples were obtained from the United States, Italy and Spain. In each case, the material was cDNA or gDNA derived from T cells, B-cell-depleted T cells, or PBMCs.

Source study methods: Amplification of reference gene primers provided the estimated nucleated cell counts. Sequencing was performed with immunoSEQ multiplex PCR; in TCRdb, only in-frame clones are kept and a portion is missing. V, J and clone size are taken as reported in that table, and D and trimming were inferred from the DNA itself. The sample carries about 120,000 clones, approximately 80% recorded once. The CDR3 has 18 residues. Germline lookup yields CDR1 SGHAT and CDR2 FQNNGV. The V gene end was trimmed by 4 bases and the J gene end by 5 bases; junction bases not matched to a gene: 12. This chain uses TRBV11-2 with TRBJ2-3, with 13 bases fitting TRBD2. Sequencing was done on a sample of peripheral blood. The TCR sequence derives from a man in his sixties or seventies with active or convalescent COVID-19. The CDR3 DNA sequence: TGTGCCAGCAGCTCGGACCCGGGACTAGCGGGGCGGGGAGATACGCAGTATTTT. This encodes CASSSDPGLAGRGDTQYF.